These 11 T cell receptor beta chains originate from one sample sequenced in a study of T cell responses to AZD1222 COVID-19 vaccine. Data came from immunoSEQ multiplex PCR; TCRdb stores just in-frame clones and leaves some out. This sample has about 140,000 clones, with 70% to 90% found just once. The sequencing used peripheral blood, collected on day 0 of AZD1222 vaccination. The receptors stem from an adult in good health.

This chain links TRBV7-2 with TRBJ1-1; D call uncertain. This CDR3 is 15 amino acids long. Trimming stripped 0 bases from V and 1 base from J, with 9 bases between. Germline assignment: CDR1 SGHTA and CDR2 FQGNSA. CDR3 coding DNA: TGTGCCAGCAGCTTAGCGGGTTACGAGAACACTGAAGCTTTCTTT. Translated, it gives CASSLAGYENTEAFF. Looking up the rest from reference TRBV7-2 and TRBJ1-1 gives the full variable domain: GAGVSQSPSNKVTEKGKDVELRCDPISGHTALYWYRQSLGQGLEFLIYFQGNSAPDKSGLPSDRFSAERTGGSVSTLTIQRTQQEDSAVYLCASSLAGYENTEAFFGQGTRLTVV.

This chain joins TRBV7-2 and TRBJ2-7; D call uncertain. The V gene lost 5 bases and the J gene lost 0 bases, with 8 bases spanning the gap. The CDR3 totals 13 residues. Germline V gene data show CDR1 as SGHTA and CDR2 as FQGNSA. CDR3 coding DNA: TGTGCCAGCAGCCGAACCACCTCCTACGAGCAGTACTTC. Protein sequence: CASSRTTSYEQYF. Filled out from reference TRBV7-2 and TRBJ2-7, the complete variable domain reads GAGVSQSPSNKVTEKGKDVELRCDPISGHTALYWYRQSLGQGLEFLIYFQGNSAPDKSGLPSDRFSAERTGGSVSTLTIQRTQQEDSAVYLCASSRTTSYEQYFGPGTRLTVT.

V usage is TRBV24-1 and J usage is TRBJ1-1; D gene uncertain. Germline CDR1 and CDR2: KGHDR and SFDVKD. V gave up 2 bases and J gave up 2 bases, with 14 bases separating them. This CDR3 is built from 16 residues. The CDR3 reads CATSDSYSEGNTEAFF. CDR3 nucleotide sequence: TGTGCCACCAGTGATTCCTATTCGGAGGGAAACACTGAAGCTTTCTTT.

J is TRBJ1-5 and V is TRBV5-6; D is perhaps TRBD1 (5 bases). Per germline, CDR1 SGHDT and CDR2 YYEEEE. The length of the CDR3 is 13 residues. The V end was cut by 1 base, the J end by 4 bases, with 6 bases between. The DNA of the CDR3 is TGTGCCAGCAGCTTGTGGGGGAATCAGCCCCAGCATTTT. The encoded protein is CASSLWGNQPQHF. The full variable domain, with the rest looked up from reference TRBV5-6 and TRBJ1-5, is DAGVTQSPTHLIKTRGQQVTLRCSPKSGHDTVSWYQQALGQGPQFIFQYYEEEERQRGNFPDRFSGHQFPNYSSELNVNALLLGDSALYLCASSLWGNQPQHFGDGTRLSIL.

CDR3 in DNA: TGCGCCAGCAGCCAAGTTCGGTACAGCCCCGGGTCCGCCGGCTACACCTTC. It encodes CASSQVRYSPGSAGYTF. This rearrangement joins TRBV4-1 to TRBJ1-2, with D unclear. Germline-derived CDR1 and CDR2 are MGHRA and YSYEKL. This CDR3 region has 17 residues. Trimming cost V 1 base and J 8 bases, with 23 bases left between them.

The chain employs TRBV6-6 and TRBJ2-7; the D gene is possibly TRBD2 (6 bases). The CDR3 is 15 residues long. V lost 2 bases, J lost 0 bases, and 11 bases lay in between. Germline V gives CDR1 MNHNY, CDR2 SVGAGI (reference sequence). Here the CDR3 DNA reads TGTGCCAGCAGTTACCCCGGAGGGAGCTCCTACGAGCAGTACTTC. Amino acids: CASSYPGGSSYEQYF.

CDR3 in DNA: TGCGCCAGCAGCTGGGGACTAGCGGGACGGTCCTACAATGAGCAGTTCTTC. Translated, it gives CASSWGLAGRSYNEQFF. This chain uses TRBV5-1 with TRBJ2-1; TRBD2 matches at 13 bases. V lost 3 bases, J lost 1 base, and 4 bases stayed unmatched. The CDR3 is made up of 17 amino acids. The germline V gene has CDR1 SGHRS and CDR2 YFSETQ.

The chain uses TRBV2 and TRBJ1-1; D is uncertain. This CDR3 is built from 14 residues. Trimming took 6 bases from V and 1 from J, leaving 12 bases between them. The germline V gene encodes CDR1 SNHLY and CDR2 FYNNEI. CDR3 region: CASRTHQPNTEAFF. DNA for the CDR3: TGTGCCAGCAGGACCCACCAACCGAACACTGAAGCTTTCTTT.

This chain uses TRBV11-2 with TRBJ2-5, with 11 bases aligning to TRBD1. The ends lost 4 bases at V and 5 bases at J; junction bases unmatched: 9. CDR3 length equals 16 residues. Germline values: CDR1 SGHAT, CDR2 FQNNGV. The CDR3 loop reads CASSSEGQGVRETQYF. For the CDR3, the DNA is TGTGCCAGCAGCTCCGAGGGACAGGGGGTAAGGGAGACCCAGTACTTC. Supplemented by reference TRBV11-2 and TRBJ2-5, the full variable domain reads EAGVAQSPRYKIIEKRQSVAFWCNPISGHATLYWYQQILGQGPKLLIQFQNNGVVDDSQLPKDRFSAERLKGVDSTLKIQPAKLEDSAVYLCASSSEGQGVRETQYFGPGTRLLVL.

The chain uses TRBV5-1 and TRBJ2-7, with TRBD1 identical over 7 bases. Germline assignment: CDR1 SGHRS and CDR2 YFSETQ. The CDR3 sequence is 14 residues long. V lost 4 bases to trimming and J lost 4 bases; unmatched junction nucleotides: 8. The chain's CDR3 is CASSLSGTEYEQYF. The CDR3 DNA sequence: TGCGCCAGCAGCCTTTCCGGGACAGAATACGAGCAGTACTTC.

This sequence joins TRBV11-2 and TRBJ2-1; D is unclear. The CDR3 runs to 14 residues. The germline V and J ends were trimmed by 0 bases and 3 bases, with 6 bases remaining between them. Germline CDR1 and CDR2: SGHAT and FQNNGV. CDR3 nucleotide sequence: TGTGCCAGCAGCTTAGATGACATCTACAATGAGCAGTTCTTC. Amino acids: CASSLDDIYNEQFF.